The 8 T cell receptor beta chains listed next were all sequenced from one sample in a study of OX40 agonist ivuxolimab in advanced cancers. Produced via immunoSEQ multiplex PCR; TCRdb's table is partial and in-frame only. In the table there are about 43,000 clones, approximately 83% of which are singletons. The sequencing used CD4+ or CD8+ T cells sorted from blood, collected in a trial of the OX40 agonist ivuxolimab. These receptors originate from an adult with an advanced solid tumor such as melanoma, head and neck, liver or kidney cancer.

The V and J genes are TRBV15 and TRBJ2-2, with D perhaps being TRBD1 or TRBD2 (5 bases each). CDR3 size: 15 residues. Trimming left V 5 bases short and J 2 bases short, with 12 bases between. Germline-derived CDR1 and CDR2 are LNHNV and YYDKDF (reference sequence). The CDR3 coding sequence is TGTGCCACCAGCGGAAAGGGGAGAAACACCGGGGAGCTGTTTTTT. Residues: CATSGKGRNTGELFF.

In nucleotides, the CDR3 is TGTGCCAGCAACCCCGTCGGACAGGACGATAGCAATCAGCCCCAGCATTTT. Translation gives CASNPVGQDDSNQPQHF. This chain joins TRBV21-1 and TRBJ1-5; the tabulated D call, TRBD1, remains unverified against the DNA. TRBV21-1 constitutes a pseudogene. The CDR3 runs 17 residues.

The chain uses TRBV20-1 and TRBJ1-5; D gene uncertain. Germline values: CDR1 DFQATT, CDR2 SNEGSKA (reference sequence). CDR3 length equals 11 residues. Trimming took off 7 bases at V and 7 bases at J, with 11 bases between the two ends. CDR3 sequence reads: CSERRYQPQHF. The CDR3 DNA follows: TGCAGTGAGAGGAGGTACCAGCCCCAGCATTTT.

The chain carries TRBV4-2 and TRBJ2-3; TRBD2 agrees at 9 bases. V shed 1 base and J 1 base; nucleotides not matched to a gene: 15. There are 20 residues in the CDR3. CDR1 LGHNA and CDR2 YNFKEQ come from the germline V gene. CDR3 DNA sequence: TGTGCCAGCAGCCAAGGACCCGATGCTCCCTTAGCGGGAGGCACAGATACGCAGTATTTT. Translation: CASSQGPDAPLAGGTDTQYF.

The genes are TRBV7-6 and TRBJ2-5; TRBD1 aligns across 7 bases. Germline V gene sequence: CDR1 SGHVS, CDR2 FNYEAQ. The length of the CDR3 is 13 residues. With V trimmed by 3 bases and J by 3 bases, 1 base remained unmatched. DNA for the CDR3: TGTGCCAGCAGCTTGGGACAGAAAGAGACCCAGTACTTC. Translation: CASSLGQKETQYF.

This chain uses TRBV6-1 with TRBJ2-7, with D unresolved. Germline V gene lookup returns CDR1 MNHNS and CDR2 SASEGT. CDR3 length equals 12 residues. The V end was cut by 3 bases, the J end by 3 bases, with 6 bases between. The CDR3: CASSDRHYEQYF. CDR3 sequence (DNA): TGTGCCAGCAGTGACAGACACTACGAGCAGTACTTC.

This chain connects TRBV5-4 to TRBJ2-3; D unresolved. The CDR3 is 11 residues long. Germline V lookup: CDR1 SGHNT, CDR2 YYREEE (reference sequence). V dropped 4 bases and J dropped 5 bases, with 5 bases sitting between them. The CDR3 nucleotides read TGTGCCAGCAGCCCCGGAGATACGCAGTATTTT. This translates into CASSPGDTQYF. The entire variable domain, with the rest obtained from reference TRBV5-4 and TRBJ2-3, is as follows: ETGVTQSPTHLIKTRGQQVTLRCSSQSGHNTVSWYQQALGQGPQFIFQYYREEENGRGNFPPRFSGLQFPNYSSELNVNALELDDSALYLCASSPGDTQYFGPGTRLTVL.

In this sample, this clone turned up a few times. The chain is built from TRBV11-2 and TRBJ1-1; 7 nucleotides align to TRBD1. The germline V gene encodes CDR1 SGHAT and CDR2 FQNNGV. The trim removed 5 bases at V and 11 bases at J, leaving 11 bases unmatched. CDR3 length: 13 residues. The CDR3 region is CASSLNRGVVAFF. The CDR3 nucleotides read TGTGCCAGCAGCCTGAACAGGGGTGTCGTGGCTTTCTTT.